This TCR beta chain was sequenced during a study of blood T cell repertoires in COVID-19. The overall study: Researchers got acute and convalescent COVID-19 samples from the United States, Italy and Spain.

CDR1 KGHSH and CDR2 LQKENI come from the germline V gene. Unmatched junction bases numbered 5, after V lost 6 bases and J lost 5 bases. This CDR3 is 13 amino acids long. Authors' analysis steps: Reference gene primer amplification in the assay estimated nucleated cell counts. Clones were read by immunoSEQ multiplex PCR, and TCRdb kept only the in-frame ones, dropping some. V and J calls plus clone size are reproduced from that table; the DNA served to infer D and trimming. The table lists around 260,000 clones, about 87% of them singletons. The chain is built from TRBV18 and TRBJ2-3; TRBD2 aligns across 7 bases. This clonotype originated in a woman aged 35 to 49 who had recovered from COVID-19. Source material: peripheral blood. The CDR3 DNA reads TGTGCCAGCTCTCAGACGGGAGGAGATACGCAGTATTTT. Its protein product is CASSQTGGDTQYF.